The clone carrying this T cell receptor (beta chain) was found a few times. Its antigen is not identified. The data were taken from a study of cytomegalovirus exposure and HLA in healthy donors. Turning to the study itself: Unique TCRs numbering roughly 85 million, obtained from HLA-typed donors, made up an early data release.

The primer mix had 60 Vbeta and 13 Jbeta primers. Generated by immunoSEQ multiplex PCR, the TCRdb table keeps only in-frame clones and is missing some. This repertoire shows some 180,000 clones, around 81% found once; its top ten account for 1.5% to 2%. CDR1 SGHRS and CDR2 YFSETQ come from the germline V gene. Trimming cost V 3 bases and J 4 bases; bases outside gene matches: 5. CDR3 size: 15 residues. Findings of the study overall: Segments of the TCR beta V type were, in most cases, productive about 87% or about 30% of the time in an earlier analysis. Analysis performed later showed TCR beta chains linked to HLA being more clonally expanded than equally common others.

The TCR comes from a man aged 30 to 45 in good health and CMV-seronegative. The chain is built from TRBV5-1 and TRBJ2-7; 12 bases match TRBD2. The sequencing input was PBMCs. CDR3 in amino acids: CASSSTSGSSYEQYF. The CDR3 nucleotides are TGCGCCAGCAGCTCGACTAGCGGGAGCTCGTACGAGCAGTACTTC.